The source of this T cell receptor (beta chain) is a study of regulatory T cells in long-lasting Graves disease. Overall study context: Over-5-year antithyroid drug use with positive TSH receptor antibodies defined persistent Graves' disease in the study.

Germline assignment: CDR1 MDHEN and CDR2 SYDVKM. The germline V and J ends were trimmed by 1 base and 12 bases, with 7 bases remaining between them. The CDR3 extends over 11 amino acids. This clonotype occurred many times. HTBI primers from iRepertoire and Arm-PCR of CDR3 regions yielded the TCR beta libraries. TCRdb recomputed calls from the multiplex PCR reads with MiXCR, one row per CDR3 protein. The data hold around 300,000 distinct CDR3 sequences, with approximately 20% observed a single time. The time point: persistent/refractory GD, antithyroid drugs over 5 years with positive TRAb. There was RNA extracted from PBMCs, and the TCR library was made from it. It was American Thyroid Association guidelines that determined Graves' disease diagnosis. Patients hailed from an endocrinology department in Xi'an, China.

This receptor was taken from a female donor with Graves disease. This chain uses TRBV28 with TRBJ1-5, with D unclear. Source: peripheral blood mononuclear cells (PBMCs), taken when the disease was refractory, from a patient treated with antithyroid drugs. The CDR3 here is CASSLSGGQHF. CDR3 DNA sequence: TGTGCCAGCAGTTTATCGGGCGGCCAGCATTTT.